This TCR beta chain stems from a study of shared clonotypes between healthy human individuals. With 5 bases clipped from V and 5 bases from J, the junction kept 9 bases outside the gene matches. Germline V gives CDR1 MRHNA, CDR2 SNTAGT. The CDR3 has 15 amino acids. Assay used: immunoSEQ multiplex PCR; TCRdb lists only in-frame clones, some missing. The sample lists 550,000 to 850,000 clones; roughly 70% were seen once. Sequencing was carried out using memory CD4+ T cells sorted from blood. As to subset: CD45RA-negative fraction. The source of this sequence is a woman aged 25-40 years in good health. The rearrangement joins TRBV6-4 to TRBJ1-1, with 9 bases identical to TRBD1. The CDR3 region is CASSPARTGVTEAFF. The CDR3 DNA reads as TGTGCCAGCAGTCCCGCTAGGACAGGGGTTACTGAAGCTTTCTTT.